The 25 T cell receptor beta chains below all came from one sample that was sequenced in a study of cytomegalovirus exposure and HLA in healthy donors. Clones were sequenced by immunoSEQ multiplex PCR, and TCRdb holds only the in-frame ones, with some missing. The top ten hold around 0.92% of the sample, which has around 300,000 clones, approximately 90% seen once. Sequencing used PBMCs. These receptor sequences come from a young woman in good health and CMV-seronegative.

This sequence joins TRBV28 and TRBJ1-5; 10 positions match TRBD1. The germline V gene encodes CDR1 MDHEN and CDR2 SYDVKM. The CDR3 has 16 residues. V trimming: 7 bases; J trimming: 7 bases; junction bases outside the gene matches: 13. Written as DNA, the CDR3 is TGTGCCAGCAACCGACCGGGACAGGGGCCCGGGCAGCCCCAGCATTTT. Translating it yields CASNRPGQGPGQPQHF.

The chain is built from TRBV28 and TRBJ1-1; D is ambiguous. Deletions cut 3 bases from V and 2 bases from J, with 10 bases between. The CDR3 has 14 residues. CDR1 is MDHEN and CDR2 is SYDVKM in the germline V gene. CDR3 protein: CASSFNRANTEAFF. In nucleotides, the CDR3 is TGTGCCAGCAGTTTCAACAGAGCCAACACTGAAGCTTTCTTT.

The rearrangement joins TRBV11-3 to TRBJ2-1, with D possibly matching TRBD2 (6 bases). Germline V gene data show CDR1 as SGHNT and CDR2 as YENEEA. This CDR3 has 12 amino acids. Trimming cost V 1 base and J 8 bases, with 6 bases left between them. The CDR3 region has the DNA TGTGCCAGCAGCTTAGCGGGAGATGAGCAGTTCTTC. This gives the protein CASSLAGDEQFF.

This clone was counted a single time. CDR3 amino acids: CASTSAKGSLPSEKLFF. The CDR3 DNA reads TGCGCCAGCACCAGTGCCAAGGGGTCCCTACCGAGTGAAAAACTGTTTTTT. The gene calls are TRBV4-1 and TRBJ1-4; D is possibly TRBD1 (5 bases). This CDR3 spans 17 amino acids. Germline lookup yields CDR1 MGHRA and CDR2 YSYEKL. V was shortened by 7 bases and J by 7 bases, with 25 bases between the two germline ends.

The chain couples TRBV27 to TRBJ1-2; maybe TRBD1 (6 bases). CDR3 length equals 16 residues. V was pared by 5 bases and J by 7 bases, with 23 bases between. In germline, CDR1 is MNHEY, CDR2 SMNVEV (reference sequence). The DNA of the CDR3 is TGTGCCAGCAGTGGATGGACAGACGCCCGTTTGCGTGGCTACACCTTC. Protein product: CASSGWTDARLRGYTF.

The chain links TRBV14 to TRBJ2-2; perhaps TRBD1 as D (6 bases). Germline CDR1 and CDR2: SGHDN and FVKESK. This CDR3 spans 17 amino acids. V lost 2 bases and J lost 1, with 14 bases in between. CDR3 bases: TGTGCCAGCAGCCAAAGGGGACGGGGACAGAACACCGGGGAGCTGTTTTTT. Its translation: CASSQRGRGQNTGELFF. The whole variable domain, remainder taken from reference TRBV14 and TRBJ2-2, is EAGVTQFPSHSVIEKGQTVTLRCDPISGHDNLYWYRRVMGKEIKFLLHFVKESKQDESGMPNNRFLAERTGGTYSTLKVQPAELEDSGVYFCASSQRGRGQNTGELFFGEGSRLTVL.

The J gene is TRBJ1-1, the V gene TRBV5-1, with D possibly TRBD1 on 6 matching bases. Germline CDR1 and CDR2: SGHRS and YFSETQ. The CDR3 sequence is 13 residues long. V was shortened by 4 bases and J by 5 bases, with 12 bases between the two germline ends. CDR3 DNA sequence: TGCGCCAGCAGCCCCGGACAGTGGACTGAAGCTTTCTTT. Its translation is CASSPGQWTEAFF. Complete variable domain (other parts from reference TRBV5-1 and TRBJ1-1): KAGVTQTPRYLIKTRGQQVTLSCSPISGHRSVSWYQQTPGQGLQFLFEYFSETQRNKGNFPGRFSGRQFSNSRSEMNVSTLELGDSALYLCASSPGQWTEAFFGQGTRLTVV.

The genes are TRBV6-1 and TRBJ1-1; D is possibly TRBD1 (5 bases). The germline CDR1 and CDR2 sequences are MNHNS and SASEGT. The CDR3 contains 11 residues. V shed 7 bases and J shed 8 bases, with 11 bases lying between them. The CDR3 spells CASNRQREAFF. DNA for the CDR3: TGTGCCAGCAACCGACAGAGGGAAGCTTTCTTT.

The V gene is TRBV2, the J gene TRBJ1-3, with 8 bases matching TRBD1. Germline CDR1 SNHLY, CDR2 FYNNEI. The V segment lost 5 bases and the J segment 3 bases; nucleotides outside the gene matches: 9. The CDR3 runs to 16 residues. The CDR3 spells CASSRFGQGFGNTIYF. Written as DNA, the CDR3 is TGTGCCAGCAGTCGATTTGGACAGGGTTTTGGAAACACCATATATTTT.

V usage is TRBV10-3 and J usage is TRBJ2-7, with 14 positions matching TRBD2. CDR1 is ENHRY and CDR2 is SYGVKD in the germline V gene. With V trimmed by 6 bases and J by 4 bases, 8 bases remained unmatched. The CDR3 runs 16 residues. CDR3 DNA sequence: TGTGCCATCAGACCGGGGACTAGCGGGAGTATATACGAGCAGTACTTC. Residues: CAIRPGTSGSIYEQYF.

This clone was detected once. The chain carries TRBV6-1 and TRBJ2-7, with TRBD1 matching over 10 bases. The CDR3 consists of 15 residues. Germline V lookup: CDR1 MNHNS, CDR2 SASEGT. Germline trimming cut 6 bases from V and 5 bases from J; bases unmatched to any gene: 10. The CDR3 coding sequence is TGTGCCAGCAGGGTAGAGGGACAGGGGATCCACGAGCAGTACTTC. Translated: CASRVEGQGIHEQYF.

The chain couples TRBV9 to TRBJ1-5; 8 bases agree with TRBD1. Per germline, CDR1 SGDLS and CDR2 YYNGEE. CDR3 length equals 15 residues. V gave up 0 bases and J gave up 8 bases; unmatched junction bases: 7. CDR3 DNA: TGTGCCAGCAGCGTAGGAGGACAGGGATTTGAGCCCCAGCATTTT. It is translated as CASSVGGQGFEPQHF.

The rearrangement joins TRBV6-4 to TRBJ1-5; D may be TRBD1 (6 bases). Trimming cost V 6 bases and J 6 bases, with 18 bases left between them. CDR3 length equals 15 residues. Looked up from germline, CDR1 is MRHNA and CDR2 is SNTAGT. CDR3 DNA: TGTGCCAGCAGCCAGGGAGGGGGGGCAGGTCAGCCCCAGCATTTT. Translated: CASSQGGGAGQPQHF.

The V call is TRBV13, the J call TRBJ2-7; TRBD2 agrees at 11 bases. CDR1 PRHDT and CDR2 FYEKMQ come from the germline V gene (reference sequence). The V segment lost 7 bases and the J segment 6 bases; nucleotides outside the gene matches: 11. The CDR3 spans 15 residues. CDR3: CASTPLGLAESEQYF. DNA of the CDR3: TGTGCCAGCACCCCTCTGGGACTAGCGGAGAGCGAGCAGTACTTC.

V usage is TRBV18 and J usage is TRBJ1-1; D may be TRBD1 (5 bases). Germline loops: CDR1 KGHSH, CDR2 LQKENI. The ends were cut back, 3 bases at V and 0 bases at J, with 14 bases in the middle. The CDR3 sequence is 16 residues long. The DNA for the CDR3 is TGTGCCAGCTCACCTTATTTGGGGGGGATGAACACTGAAGCTTTCTTT. Amino acid sequence: CASSPYLGGMNTEAFF.

The rearrangement joins TRBV11-3 to TRBJ2-3; 10 positions match TRBD2. This CDR3 has 16 amino acids. Germline loops: CDR1 SGHNT, CDR2 YENEEA. The ends lost 0 bases at V and 4 bases at J; junction bases unmatched: 4. This chain's CDR3 is CASSLDSGTSADTQYF. CDR3 DNA: TGTGCCAGCAGCTTAGACTCCGGGACTAGCGCAGATACGCAGTATTTT.

This chain joins TRBV5-1 and TRBJ2-2, with 7 bases matching TRBD1. Per the germline V gene, CDR1 is SGHRS and CDR2 is YFSETQ. This CDR3 spans 18 amino acids. Trimming removed 2 bases from V and 0 bases from J; junction bases left unmatched: 10. The chain's CDR3 is CASSLLRSGQPNTGELFF. CDR3 nucleotides: TGCGCCAGCAGCTTACTCAGGTCGGGACAGCCGAACACCGGGGAGCTGTTTTTT.

J is TRBJ1-1 and V is TRBV25-1; 9 nucleotides align to TRBD1. The J segment lost 0 bases and the V segment lost 4 bases, leaving 0 bases of the junction unmatched. Germline V lookup: CDR1 MGHDK, CDR2 SYGVNS. The CDR3 loop spans 14 amino acids. CDR3 DNA: TGTGCCAGCAGTGGGACAGGGGTGAACACTGAAGCTTTCTTT. This sequence encodes CASSGTGVNTEAFF. The whole variable domain, filled in from reference TRBV25-1 and TRBJ1-1, reads EADIYQTPRYLVIGTGKKITLECSQTMGHDKMYWYQQDPGMELHLIHYSYGVNSTEKGDLSSESTVSRIRTEHFPLTLESARPSHTSQYLCASSGTGVNTEAFFGQGTRLTVV.

Only one count was recorded for this clone. The chain uses TRBV28 and TRBJ1-2; the D gene is possibly TRBD1 (5 bases). The germline CDR1 and CDR2 sequences are MDHEN and SYDVKM. V lost 3 bases and J lost 4, with 12 bases in between. CDR3 length: 14 residues. CDR3 amino acids: CASSFYGTPYGYTF. The DNA of the CDR3 is TGTGCCAGCAGTTTTTACGGGACTCCCTATGGCTACACCTTC.

The V call is TRBV25-1, the J call TRBJ2-1; 8 bases are a match to TRBD2. CDR1 MGHDK and CDR2 SYGVNS come from the germline V gene. CDR3 size: 17 residues. V trimming: 2 bases; J trimming: 3 bases; junction bases outside the gene matches: 9. CDR3 residues: CASSEGGSGTIYNEQFF. In nucleotides, the CDR3 is TGTGCCAGCAGTGAAGGGGGTAGCGGGACTATCTACAATGAGCAGTTCTTC.

The rearrangement uses TRBV7-6 and TRBJ2-1; 11 bases map to TRBD2. Per the germline V gene, CDR1 is SGHVS and CDR2 is FNYEAQ. The CDR3 totals 19 residues. V gave up 2 bases and J gave up 4 bases; unmatched junction bases: 13. The DNA of the CDR3 is TGTGCCAGCAGCTTACAAACCCCAAGGACTAGCGGGTATTACAATGAGCAGTTCTTC. Its translation: CASSLQTPRTSGYYNEQFF.

The V and J genes are TRBV6-1 and TRBJ1-1, with 9 bases lining up with TRBD1. In germline, CDR1 is MNHNS, CDR2 SASEGT. The CDR3 contains 14 residues. V trimming: 7 bases; J trimming: 0 bases; junction bases outside the gene matches: 3. The DNA for the CDR3 is TGTGCCAGCATCCGGGACAGGGTGAACACTGAAGCTTTCTTT. Its protein product is CASIRDRVNTEAFF.

The V and J genes are TRBV2 and TRBJ1-2; a weak D match, TRBD1 (6 bases). Per germline, CDR1 SNHLY and CDR2 FYNNEI. The CDR3 is 19 residues long. V lost 0 bases, J lost 6 bases, and 26 bases lay in between. CDR3 loop: CASSEATRGGNPWLDGYTF. In nucleotides, the CDR3 is TGTGCCAGCAGTGAAGCTACCAGAGGGGGAAATCCATGGCTGGATGGCTACACCTTC. Using reference TRBV2 and TRBJ1-2 for the parts outside the CDR3, the full variable domain is EPEVTQTPSHQVTQMGQEVILRCVPISNHLYFYWYRQILGQKVEFLVSFYNNEISEKSEIFDDQFSVERPDGSNFTLKIRSTKLEDSAMYFCASSEATRGGNPWLDGYTFGSGTRLTVV.

The rearrangement links TRBV7-6 to TRBJ2-7; 9 nucleotides match TRBD1. This CDR3 has 13 residues. Per the germline V gene, CDR1 is SGHVS and CDR2 is FNYEAQ. J lost 4 bases, V lost 5 bases, and 3 bases had no gene match. CDR3 in amino acids: CASSRDRDYEQYF. CDR3 nucleotide sequence: TGTGCCAGCAGCAGGGACAGGGATTACGAGCAGTACTTC.

The V call is TRBV14, the J call TRBJ2-5, with 8 nucleotides matching TRBD2. Germline V gives CDR1 SGHDN, CDR2 FVKESK. V shed 2 bases and J 5 bases; nucleotides not matched to a gene: 4. This CDR3 contains 14 residues. The CDR3 nucleotides read TGTGCCAGCAGCCAAAGTCCGGGAGGGGAGACCCAGTACTTC. Amino acid sequence: CASSQSPGGETQYF.